Below, 22 T cell receptor beta chains from the same sample are listed, as sequenced in a study of T cell responses to AZD1222 COVID-19 vaccine. Data came from immunoSEQ multiplex PCR; TCRdb stores just in-frame clones and leaves some out. Of roughly 120,000 clones listed, 88% are singletons. The sequences come from peripheral blood, collected on day 0 of AZD1222 vaccination. The receptors were sampled from an adult in good health.

This clone has a single count. This chain connects TRBV5-1 to TRBJ1-1; a weak D match, TRBD1 (6 bases). Trimming cost V 3 bases and J 0 bases, with 12 bases left between them. Germline V lookup: CDR1 SGHRS, CDR2 YFSETQ. The CDR3 length is 15 residues. CDR3 in amino acids: CASSYYRELNTEAFF. CDR3 sequence (DNA): TGCGCCAGCAGCTACTACAGGGAGCTGAACACTGAAGCTTTCTTT. The variable domain in full, with the rest retrieved from reference TRBV5-1 and TRBJ1-1, is KAGVTQTPRYLIKTRGQQVTLSCSPISGHRSVSWYQQTPGQGLQFLFEYFSETQRNKGNFPGRFSGRQFSNSRSEMNVSTLELGDSALYLCASSYYRELNTEAFFGQGTRLTVV.

The sample holds a few counts of this clone. The CDR3 coding sequence is TGCAGCGTTGAACTTGGCTACGAGCAGTACTTC. Translation gives CSVELGYEQYF. The rearrangement uses TRBV29-1 and TRBJ2-7, with D uncertain. The V end was cut by 2 bases, the J end by 3 bases, with 5 bases between. This CDR3 has 11 amino acids. Germline lookup yields CDR1 SQVTM and CDR2 ANQGSEA.

This clone came up a few times. For the CDR3, the DNA is TGCGCCAGCAGAGGAACTTTGAACACTGAAGCTTTCTTT. As protein: CASRGTLNTEAFF. The chain combines TRBV10-2 with TRBJ1-1; D gene ambiguous. The CDR3 extends over 13 amino acids. V dropped 6 bases and J dropped 0 bases, with 8 bases sitting between them. CDR1 and CDR2 (germline): WSHSY, SAAADI.

CDR3 region: CASSIRTSYEQYF. The DNA of the CDR3 is TGTGCCAGTAGTATTAGGACGTCCTACGAGCAGTACTTC. The J gene is TRBJ2-7, the V gene TRBV19; D is unclear. The V and J ends lost 3 bases and 1 base respectively, with 7 bases between them. In germline, CDR1 is LNHDA, CDR2 SQIVND (reference sequence). The CDR3 extends over 13 amino acids. The complete variable domain, with remaining parts taken from reference TRBV19 and TRBJ2-7, reads DGGITQSPKYLFRKEGQNVTLSCEQNLNHDAMYWYRQDPGQGLRLIYYSQIVNDFQKGDIAEGYSVSREKKESFPLTVTSAQKNPTAFYLCASSIRTSYEQYFGPGTRLTVT.

V usage is TRBV19 and J usage is TRBJ1-4; D perhaps matches TRBD1 (5 bases). This CDR3 spans 13 amino acids. CDR1 LNHDA and CDR2 SQIVND come from the germline V gene (reference sequence). V was clipped by 9 bases and J by 3 bases, with 11 bases between them. CDR3 coding DNA: TGTGCCAGCGCCAGGGTAGCTAATGAAAAACTGTTTTTT. This sequence encodes CASARVANEKLFF. Using reference TRBV19 and TRBJ1-4 for the parts outside the CDR3, the full variable domain is DGGITQSPKYLFRKEGQNVTLSCEQNLNHDAMYWYRQDPGQGLRLIYYSQIVNDFQKGDIAEGYSVSREKKESFPLTVTSAQKNPTAFYLCASARVANEKLFFGSGTQLSVL.

The rearrangement links TRBV6-1 to TRBJ1-3; no clear D. Germline V gives CDR1 MNHNS, CDR2 SASEGT. CDR3 length: 17 residues. The V end was cut by 2 bases, the J end by 0 bases, with 14 bases between. CDR3 region: CASSERFQTFSGNTIYF. CDR3 nucleotide sequence: TGTGCCAGCAGTGAACGTTTTCAGACGTTCTCTGGAAACACCATATATTTT.

J is TRBJ1-5 and V is TRBV24-1; D not resolved. This CDR3 has 14 residues. CDR1 and CDR2 (germline): KGHDR, SFDVKD. V lost 0 bases and J lost 1, with 3 bases in between. The CDR3 protein is CATSDLQSNQPQHF. The CDR3 DNA reads TGTGCCACCAGTGATTTGCAGAGCAATCAGCCCCAGCATTTT.

The chain combines TRBV4-2 with TRBJ2-7; possibly TRBD1 or TRBD2 for D (6 bases each). The CDR3 is 15 residues long. Germline CDR1 reads LGHNA; CDR2 reads YNFKEQ. V gave up 1 base and J gave up 2 bases, with 12 bases separating them. The chain's CDR3 is CASSQGTGAAYEQYF. In DNA form, the CDR3 reads TGTGCCAGCAGCCAAGGTACGGGGGCCGCCTACGAGCAGTACTTC.

As regards this clone: Other DNA sequences in this sample translate to the same CDR3. The rearrangement uses TRBV9 and TRBJ2-2; D is perhaps TRBD2 (5 bases). V lost 0 bases and J 5 bases, leaving 8 bases between the germline ends. Germline loops: CDR1 SGDLS, CDR2 YYNGEE. The CDR3 has 14 amino acids. Here the CDR3 reads CASSVAGDTGELFF. The CDR3 nucleotides are TGTGCCAGCAGCGTAGCCGGGGATACCGGGGAGCTGTTTTTT.

This clone turned up a few times. The chain has TRBV3-1 (or the pseudogene TRBV3-2) and TRBJ2-2; 8 bases line up with TRBD2. The CDR3 has 16 residues. J was trimmed by 1 base and V by 3 bases; bases with no gene match: 4. Germline-derived CDR1 and CDR2 are LGHDT and YNNKEL (reference sequence). The CDR3 protein is CASSHLGTRNTGELFF. CDR3 coding DNA: TGTGCCAGCAGCCATCTAGGGACTAGGAACACCGGGGAGCTGTTTTTT.

This sequence joins TRBV7-9 and TRBJ1-2; 10 bases map to TRBD1. In germline, CDR1 is SEHNR, CDR2 FQNEAQ (reference sequence). Trimming cost V 5 bases and J 3 bases; bases outside gene matches: 3. The CDR3 runs to 14 residues. CDR3 DNA: TGTGCCAGCAGCCAGGGGACAGGGGACTATGGCTACACCTTC. It encodes CASSQGTGDYGYTF.

The chain employs TRBV19 and TRBJ2-7; D is unresolved. Germline V CDR1 and CDR2: LNHDA, SQIVND (reference sequence). V was clipped by 5 bases and J by 7 bases, with 12 bases between them. The CDR3 spans 12 residues. The CDR3 protein is CASSQIPWEQYF. The CDR3 bases are TGTGCCAGTAGTCAAATACCCTGGGAGCAGTACTTC. Full variable domain (missing parts from reference TRBV19 and TRBJ2-7): DGGITQSPKYLFRKEGQNVTLSCEQNLNHDAMYWYRQDPGQGLRLIYYSQIVNDFQKGDIAEGYSVSREKKESFPLTVTSAQKNPTAFYLCASSQIPWEQYFGPGTRLTVT.

The chain employs TRBV5-1 and TRBJ1-5; weak D call: TRBD1 (5 bases). Germline CDR1 and CDR2: SGHRS and YFSETQ. V gave up 4 bases and J gave up 3 bases, with 14 bases separating them. The CDR3 is made up of 15 amino acids. CDR3 DNA: TGCGCCAGCAGCCCCCTCGACAGCCTCAATCAGCCCCAGCATTTT. Residues: CASSPLDSLNQPQHF. The variable domain in full, completed from reference TRBV5-1 and TRBJ1-5, reads KAGVTQTPRYLIKTRGQQVTLSCSPISGHRSVSWYQQTPGQGLQFLFEYFSETQRNKGNFPGRFSGRQFSNSRSEMNVSTLELGDSALYLCASSPLDSLNQPQHFGDGTRLSIL.

The chain employs TRBV13 and TRBJ2-1, with TRBD2 as a possible D gene (5 bases). From germline, CDR1 is PRHDT and CDR2 FYEKMQ (reference sequence). Trimming stripped 5 bases from V and 7 bases from J, with 21 bases between. The CDR3 is 16 residues long. The CDR3 DNA sequence: TGTGCCAGCAGCCTATCCTCCGCGTTAGAGCGGAATGAGCAGTTCTTC. Translated: CASSLSSALERNEQFF.

The V call is TRBV4-1, the J call TRBJ1-3; D is unclear. The CDR3 runs to 16 residues. The V and J ends lost 2 bases and 0 bases respectively, with 11 bases between them. The V gene's germline CDR1 is MGHRA and CDR2 YSYEKL. This CDR3 is CASSQTYHSSGNTIYF. In DNA, the CDR3 is TGCGCCAGCAGCCAAACCTATCATAGCTCTGGAAACACCATATATTTT.

The gene calls are TRBV15 and TRBJ2-7; D gene uncertain. The CDR3 has 14 amino acids. Germline V gives CDR1 LNHNV, CDR2 YYDKDF (reference sequence). Trimming shortened V by 1 base and J by 3 bases, and 10 bases separated the two germline ends. The CDR3 sequence is CATSRVVRDYEQYF. The CDR3 bases are TGTGCCACCAGCAGAGTGGTCAGAGACTACGAGCAGTACTTC.

V is TRBV6-5 and J is TRBJ2-7; 8 bases line up with TRBD1. J lost 7 bases, V lost 0 bases, and 5 bases had no gene match. This CDR3 has 14 amino acids. Per the germline V gene, CDR1 is MNHEY and CDR2 is SVGAGI. CDR3 DNA: TGTGCCAGCAGTTACTCGGGACAGGCGCGGGAGCAGTACTTC. The encoded protein is CASSYSGQAREQYF.

This chain uses TRBV2 with TRBJ1-5; 8 bases align to TRBD1. From germline, CDR1 is SNHLY and CDR2 FYNNEI. There are 15 residues in the CDR3. After removal of 8 bases from V and 3 bases from J, the junction contained 9 bases not matched to a gene. CDR3 sequence (DNA): TGTGCCAGCCTAGCAGGACAGGGTGACAATCAGCCCCAGCATTTT. Translating gives CASLAGQGDNQPQHF.

This clone appeared once. The chain links TRBV6-2 or TRBV6-3 to TRBJ1-3; unclear D gene. The CDR3 has 14 residues. V was trimmed by 2 bases and J by 3 bases, leaving 8 bases between them. Germline CDR1 is MNHEY and CDR2 is SVGEGT. CDR3 residues: CASSYTGGGNTIYF. CDR3 sequence (DNA): TGTGCCAGCAGTTACACTGGAGGTGGAAACACCATATATTTT.

This clone was detected a few times. V usage is TRBV9 and J usage is TRBJ2-1, with D possibly called TRBD1 or TRBD2 (6 bases each). The CDR3 is made up of 16 amino acids. V shed 0 bases and J shed 8 bases, with 18 bases lying between them. Germline assignment: CDR1 SGDLS and CDR2 YYNGEE. The CDR3 DNA reads as TGTGCCAGCAGCGTAGATTGGGGGGCTCCACAGGATGAGCAGTTCTTC. Translating gives CASSVDWGAPQDEQFF.

This clone was seen a single time. The chain couples TRBV7-9 to TRBJ2-3; TRBD2 is a possible D gene (7 bases). The V and J ends lost 3 bases and 5 bases respectively, with 18 bases between them. This CDR3 spans 16 amino acids. Germline values: CDR1 SEHNR, CDR2 FQNEAQ (reference sequence). CDR3 sequence: CASSFVLAEGGDTQYF. The CDR3 bases are TGTGCCAGCAGCTTTGTCCTAGCGGAGGGGGGAGATACGCAGTATTTT.

This clone came up a few times. The chain has TRBV4-1 and TRBJ2-3; 15 bases map to TRBD2. Losses at the gene ends were 0 bases for V and 8 bases for J; bases not matched to a gene: 3. This CDR3 is 16 amino acids long. Per the germline V gene, CDR1 is MGHRA and CDR2 is YSYEKL. CDR3: CASSQEPGLAGGTQYF. The CDR3 nucleotides read TGCGCCAGCAGCCAAGAACCGGGACTAGCGGGAGGTACGCAGTATTTT.